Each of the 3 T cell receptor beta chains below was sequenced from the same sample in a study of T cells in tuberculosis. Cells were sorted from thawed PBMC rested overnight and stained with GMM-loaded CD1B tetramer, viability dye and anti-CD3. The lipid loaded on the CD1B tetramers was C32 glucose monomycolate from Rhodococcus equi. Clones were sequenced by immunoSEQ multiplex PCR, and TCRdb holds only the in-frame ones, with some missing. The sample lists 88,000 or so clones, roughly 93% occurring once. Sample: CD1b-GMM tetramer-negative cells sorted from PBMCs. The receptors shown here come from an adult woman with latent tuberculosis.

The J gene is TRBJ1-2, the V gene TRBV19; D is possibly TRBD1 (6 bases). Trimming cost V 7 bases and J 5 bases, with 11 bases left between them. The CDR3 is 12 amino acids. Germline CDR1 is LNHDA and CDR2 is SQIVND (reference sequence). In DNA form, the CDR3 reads TGTGCCAGTACCCGGGACACGTATGGCTACACCTTC. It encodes CASTRDTYGYTF.

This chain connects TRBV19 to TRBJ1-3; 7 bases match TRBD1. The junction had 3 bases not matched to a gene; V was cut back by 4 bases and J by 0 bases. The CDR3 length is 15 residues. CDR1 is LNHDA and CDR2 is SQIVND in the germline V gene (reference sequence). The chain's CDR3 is CASSKEGASGNTIYF. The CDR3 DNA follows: TGTGCCAGTAGTAAGGAGGGGGCCTCTGGAAACACCATATATTTT.

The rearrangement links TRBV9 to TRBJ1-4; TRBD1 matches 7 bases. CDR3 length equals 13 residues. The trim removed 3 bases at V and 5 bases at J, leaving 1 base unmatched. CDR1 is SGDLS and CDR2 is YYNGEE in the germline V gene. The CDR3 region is CASSATGNEKLFF. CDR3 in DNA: TGTGCCAGCAGCGCGACAGGGAATGAAAAACTGTTTTTT.